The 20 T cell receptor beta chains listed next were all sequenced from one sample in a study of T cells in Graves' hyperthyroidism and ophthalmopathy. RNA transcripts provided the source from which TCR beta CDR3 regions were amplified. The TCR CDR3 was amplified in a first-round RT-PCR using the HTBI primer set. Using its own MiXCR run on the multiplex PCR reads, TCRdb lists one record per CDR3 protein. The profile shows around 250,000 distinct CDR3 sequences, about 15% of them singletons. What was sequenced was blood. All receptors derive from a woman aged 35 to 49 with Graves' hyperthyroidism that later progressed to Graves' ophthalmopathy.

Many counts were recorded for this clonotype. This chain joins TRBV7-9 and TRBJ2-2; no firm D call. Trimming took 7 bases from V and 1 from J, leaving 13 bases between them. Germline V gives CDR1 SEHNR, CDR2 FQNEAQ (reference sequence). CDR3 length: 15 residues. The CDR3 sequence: CASIQYLGNTGELFF. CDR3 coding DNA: TGTGCCAGCATCCAATATCTAGGGAACACCGGGGAGCTGTTTTTT.

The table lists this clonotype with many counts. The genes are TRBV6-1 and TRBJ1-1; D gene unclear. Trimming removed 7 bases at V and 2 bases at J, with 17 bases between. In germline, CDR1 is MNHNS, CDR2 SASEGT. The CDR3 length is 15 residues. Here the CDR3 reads CASTSRGISNTEAFF. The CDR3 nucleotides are TGTGCCAGCACATCCCGAGGGATATCTAACACTGAAGCTTTCTTT.

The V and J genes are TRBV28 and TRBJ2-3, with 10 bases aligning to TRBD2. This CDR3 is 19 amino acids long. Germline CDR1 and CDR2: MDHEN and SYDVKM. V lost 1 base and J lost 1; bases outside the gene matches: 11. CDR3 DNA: TGTGCCAGCAGTTTATTTGGTCGGCTAGCGGGAGTGGGCACAGATACGCAGTATTTT. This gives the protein CASSLFGRLAGVGTDTQYF.

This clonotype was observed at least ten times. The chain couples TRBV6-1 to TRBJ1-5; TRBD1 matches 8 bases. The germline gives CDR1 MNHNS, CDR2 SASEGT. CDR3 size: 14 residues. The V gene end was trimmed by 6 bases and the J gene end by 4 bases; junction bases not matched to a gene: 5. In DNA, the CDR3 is TGTGCCAGCAGCCTCCGACAGGGGAATCAGCCCCAGCATTTT. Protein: CASSLRQGNQPQHF.

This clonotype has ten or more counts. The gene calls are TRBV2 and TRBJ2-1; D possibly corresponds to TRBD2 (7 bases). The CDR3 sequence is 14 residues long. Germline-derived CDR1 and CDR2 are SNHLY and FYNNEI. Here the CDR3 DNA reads TGTAACCTAGGGGGGGAGAAACCCTACAATGAGCAGTTCTTC. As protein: CNLGGEKPYNEQFF.

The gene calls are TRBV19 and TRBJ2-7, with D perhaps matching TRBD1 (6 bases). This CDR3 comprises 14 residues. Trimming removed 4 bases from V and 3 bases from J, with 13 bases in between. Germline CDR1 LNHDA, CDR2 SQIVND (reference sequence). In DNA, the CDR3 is TGTGCCAGTAGTAACCGGGACACCTACTACGAGCAGTACTTC. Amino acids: CASSNRDTYYEQYF.

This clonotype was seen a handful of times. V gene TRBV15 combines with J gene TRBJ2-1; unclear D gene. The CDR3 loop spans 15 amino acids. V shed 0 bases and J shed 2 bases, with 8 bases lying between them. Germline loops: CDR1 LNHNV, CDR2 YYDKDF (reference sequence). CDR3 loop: CATSRELWTYNEQFF. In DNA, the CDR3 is TGTGCCACCAGCAGAGAACTTTGGACCTACAATGAGCAGTTCTTC.

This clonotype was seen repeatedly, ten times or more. CDR3 DNA: TGTGCCAGCAGCCACTCCCCGGGACAGACAACGGCCCAGTACTTC. It yields the protein CASSHSPGQTTAQYF. The chain is built from TRBV3-1 and TRBJ2-5, with 7 positions matching TRBD1. The trim removed 3 bases at V and 9 bases at J, leaving 13 bases unmatched. This CDR3 has 15 amino acids. Germline loops: CDR1 LGHDT, CDR2 YNNKEL (reference sequence).

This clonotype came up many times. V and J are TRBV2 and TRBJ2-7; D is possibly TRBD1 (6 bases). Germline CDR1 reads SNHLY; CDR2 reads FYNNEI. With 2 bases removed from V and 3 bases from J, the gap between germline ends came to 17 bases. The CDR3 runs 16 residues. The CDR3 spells CASSEFDPETGYEQYF. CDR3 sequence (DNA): TGTGCCAGCAGTGAATTCGACCCGGAGACAGGCTACGAGCAGTACTTC.

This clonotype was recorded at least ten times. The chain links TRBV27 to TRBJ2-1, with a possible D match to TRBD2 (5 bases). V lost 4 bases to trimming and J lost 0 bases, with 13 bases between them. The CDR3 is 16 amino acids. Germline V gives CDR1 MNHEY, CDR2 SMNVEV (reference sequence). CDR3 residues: CASSSLFRDSYNEQFF. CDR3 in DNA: TGTGCCAGCAGTTCCCTGTTCCGGGACTCCTACAATGAGCAGTTCTTC.

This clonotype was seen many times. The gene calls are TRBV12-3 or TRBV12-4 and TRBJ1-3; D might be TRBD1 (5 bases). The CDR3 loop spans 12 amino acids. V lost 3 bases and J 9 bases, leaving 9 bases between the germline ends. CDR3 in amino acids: CASSLAGGTIYF. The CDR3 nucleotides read TGTGCCAGCAGTTTGGCCGGGGGCACCATATATTTT.

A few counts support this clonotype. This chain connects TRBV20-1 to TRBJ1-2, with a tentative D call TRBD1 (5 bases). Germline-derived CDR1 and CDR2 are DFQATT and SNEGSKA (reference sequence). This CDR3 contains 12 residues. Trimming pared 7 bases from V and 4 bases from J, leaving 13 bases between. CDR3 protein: CSGGGGSYGYTF. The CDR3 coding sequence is TGCAGTGGCGGGGGTGGGAGCTATGGCTACACCTTC.

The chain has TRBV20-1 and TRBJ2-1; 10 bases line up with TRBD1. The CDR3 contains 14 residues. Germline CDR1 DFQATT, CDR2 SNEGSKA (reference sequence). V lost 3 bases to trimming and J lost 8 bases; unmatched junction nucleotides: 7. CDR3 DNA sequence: TGCAGTGCTAGCCGGGACAGGGGTTCACATGAGCAGTTCTTC. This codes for CSASRDRGSHEQFF.

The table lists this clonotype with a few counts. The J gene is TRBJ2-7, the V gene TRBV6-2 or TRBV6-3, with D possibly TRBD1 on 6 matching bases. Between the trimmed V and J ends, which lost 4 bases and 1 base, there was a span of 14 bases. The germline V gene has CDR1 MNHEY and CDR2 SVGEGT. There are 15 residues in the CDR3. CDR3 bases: TGTGCCAGCAGTTCACAGGGCGCCCCATCCTACGAGCAGTACTTC. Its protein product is CASSSQGAPSYEQYF.

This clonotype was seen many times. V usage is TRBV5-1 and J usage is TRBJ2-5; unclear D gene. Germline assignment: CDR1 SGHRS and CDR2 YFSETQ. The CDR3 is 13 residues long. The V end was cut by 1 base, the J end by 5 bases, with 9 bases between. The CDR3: CASSLPSYETQYF. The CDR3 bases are TGCGCCAGCAGCTTGCCTAGTTATGAGACCCAGTACTTC.

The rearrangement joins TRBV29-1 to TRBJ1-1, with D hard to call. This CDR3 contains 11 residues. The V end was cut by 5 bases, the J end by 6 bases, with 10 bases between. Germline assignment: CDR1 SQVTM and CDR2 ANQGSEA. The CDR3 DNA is TGCAGCGTTCAGGTTCGCGCTGAAGCTTTCTTT. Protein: CSVQVRAEAFF.

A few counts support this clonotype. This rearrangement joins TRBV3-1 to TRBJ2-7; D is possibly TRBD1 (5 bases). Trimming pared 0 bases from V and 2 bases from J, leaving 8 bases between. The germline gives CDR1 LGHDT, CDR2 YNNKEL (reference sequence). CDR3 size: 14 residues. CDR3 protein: CASSQEGVPYEQYF. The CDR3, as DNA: TGTGCCAGCAGCCAAGAAGGGGTCCCCTACGAGCAGTACTTC.

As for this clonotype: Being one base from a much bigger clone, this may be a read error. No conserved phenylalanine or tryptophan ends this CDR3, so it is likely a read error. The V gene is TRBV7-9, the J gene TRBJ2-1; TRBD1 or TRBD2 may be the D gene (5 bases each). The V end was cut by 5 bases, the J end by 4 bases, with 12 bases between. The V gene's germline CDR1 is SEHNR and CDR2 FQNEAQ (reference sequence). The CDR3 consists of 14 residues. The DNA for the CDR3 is TGTGCCAGCAGCCACCGGGACCAATACAATGAGCAGTTCTGC. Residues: CASSHRDQYNEQFC.

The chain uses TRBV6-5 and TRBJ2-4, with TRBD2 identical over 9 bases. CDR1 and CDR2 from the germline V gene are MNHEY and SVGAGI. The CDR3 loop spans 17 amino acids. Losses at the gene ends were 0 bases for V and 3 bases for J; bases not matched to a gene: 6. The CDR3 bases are TGTGCCAGCAGTTACTCCGTCGAACTAGCGGGCAAAAACATTCAGTACTTC. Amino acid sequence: CASSYSVELAGKNIQYF.

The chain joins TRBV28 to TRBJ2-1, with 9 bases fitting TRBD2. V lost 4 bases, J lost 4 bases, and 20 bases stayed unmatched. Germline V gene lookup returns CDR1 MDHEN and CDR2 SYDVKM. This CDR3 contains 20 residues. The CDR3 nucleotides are TGTGCCAGCAGTTACCTCGGTGGGTGGGGCGGGAGGGGTCGGTACAATGAGCAGTTCTTC. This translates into CASSYLGGWGGRGRYNEQFF.